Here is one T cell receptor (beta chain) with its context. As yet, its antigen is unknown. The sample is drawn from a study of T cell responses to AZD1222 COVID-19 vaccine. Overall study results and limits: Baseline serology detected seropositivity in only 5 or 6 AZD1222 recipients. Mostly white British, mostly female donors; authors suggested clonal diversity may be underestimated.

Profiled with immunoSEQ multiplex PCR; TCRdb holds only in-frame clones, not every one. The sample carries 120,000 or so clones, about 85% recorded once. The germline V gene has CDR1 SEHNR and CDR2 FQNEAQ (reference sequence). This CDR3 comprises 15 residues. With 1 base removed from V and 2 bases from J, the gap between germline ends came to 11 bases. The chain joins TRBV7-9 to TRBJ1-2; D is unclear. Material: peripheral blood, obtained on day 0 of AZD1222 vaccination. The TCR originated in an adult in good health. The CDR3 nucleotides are TGTGCCAGCAGCTTAGTTATTGGATCCAACTATGGCTACACCTTC. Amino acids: CASSLVIGSNYGYTF. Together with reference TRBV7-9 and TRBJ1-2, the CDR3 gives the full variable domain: DTGVSQNPRHKITKRGQNVTFRCDPISEHNRLYWYRQTLGQGPEFLTYFQNEAQLEKSRLLSDRFSAERPKGSFSTLEIQRTEQGDSAMYLCASSLVIGSNYGYTFGSGTRLTVV.